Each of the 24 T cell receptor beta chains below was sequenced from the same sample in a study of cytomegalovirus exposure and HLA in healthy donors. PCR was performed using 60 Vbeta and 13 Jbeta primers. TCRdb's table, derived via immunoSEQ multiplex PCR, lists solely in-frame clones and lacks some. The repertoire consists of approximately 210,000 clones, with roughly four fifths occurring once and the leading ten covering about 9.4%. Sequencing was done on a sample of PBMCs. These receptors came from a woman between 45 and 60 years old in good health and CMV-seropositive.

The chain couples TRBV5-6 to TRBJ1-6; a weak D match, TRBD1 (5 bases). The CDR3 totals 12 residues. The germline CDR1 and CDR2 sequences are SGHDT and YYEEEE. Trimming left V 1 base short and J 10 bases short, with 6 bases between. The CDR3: CASSLWGSPLHF. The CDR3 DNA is TGTGCCAGCAGCTTGTGGGGCTCACCCCTCCACTTT.

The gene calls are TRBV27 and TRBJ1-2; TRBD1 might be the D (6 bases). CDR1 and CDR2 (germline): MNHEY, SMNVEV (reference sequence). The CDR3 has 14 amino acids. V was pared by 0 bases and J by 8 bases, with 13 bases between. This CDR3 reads CASSLSGAVGGYTF. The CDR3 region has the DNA TGTGCCAGCAGTTTATCGGGGGCAGTGGGGGGCTACACCTTC.

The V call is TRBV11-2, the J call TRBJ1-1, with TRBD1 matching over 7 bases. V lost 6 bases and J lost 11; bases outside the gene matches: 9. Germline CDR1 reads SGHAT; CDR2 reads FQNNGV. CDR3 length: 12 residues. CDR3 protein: CASSYVDRYAFF. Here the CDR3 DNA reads TGTGCCAGCAGTTATGTGGACAGGTATGCTTTCTTT.

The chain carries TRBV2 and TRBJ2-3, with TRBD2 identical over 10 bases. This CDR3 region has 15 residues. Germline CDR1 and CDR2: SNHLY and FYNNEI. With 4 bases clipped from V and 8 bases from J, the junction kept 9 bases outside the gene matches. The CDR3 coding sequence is TGTGCCAGCAGTGTGAAGCGGGGGGGCCCGGGTACGCAGTATTTT. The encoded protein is CASSVKRGGPGTQYF.

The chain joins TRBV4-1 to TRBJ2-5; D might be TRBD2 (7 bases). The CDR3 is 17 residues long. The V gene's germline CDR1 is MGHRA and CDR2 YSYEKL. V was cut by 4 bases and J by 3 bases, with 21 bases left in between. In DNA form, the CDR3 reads TGCGCCAGCAGCCCATCGCCCGGGGGGCGGATCGAAGAGACCCAGTACTTC. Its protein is CASSPSPGGRIEETQYF.

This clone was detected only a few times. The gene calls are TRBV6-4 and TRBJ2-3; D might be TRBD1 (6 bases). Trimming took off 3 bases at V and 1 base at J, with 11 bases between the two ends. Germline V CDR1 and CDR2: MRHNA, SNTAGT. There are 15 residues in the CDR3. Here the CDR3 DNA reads TGTGCCAGCAGTGAAGGGGCAGGGGGCACAGATACGCAGTATTTT. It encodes CASSEGAGGTDTQYF.

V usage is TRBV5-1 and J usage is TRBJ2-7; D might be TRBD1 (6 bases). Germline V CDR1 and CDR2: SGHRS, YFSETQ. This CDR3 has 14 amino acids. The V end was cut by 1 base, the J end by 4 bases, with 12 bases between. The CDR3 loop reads CASSLRPGDYEQYF. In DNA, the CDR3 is TGCGCCAGCAGCTTGCGCCCAGGGGATTACGAGCAGTACTTC.

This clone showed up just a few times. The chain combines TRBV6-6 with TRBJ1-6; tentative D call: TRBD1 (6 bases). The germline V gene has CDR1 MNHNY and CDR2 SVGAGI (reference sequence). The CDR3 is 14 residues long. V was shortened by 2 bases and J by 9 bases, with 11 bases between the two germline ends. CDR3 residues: CASSYGGPRSPLHF. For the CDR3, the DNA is TGTGCCAGCAGTTACGGGGGCCCTCGTTCACCCCTCCACTTT.

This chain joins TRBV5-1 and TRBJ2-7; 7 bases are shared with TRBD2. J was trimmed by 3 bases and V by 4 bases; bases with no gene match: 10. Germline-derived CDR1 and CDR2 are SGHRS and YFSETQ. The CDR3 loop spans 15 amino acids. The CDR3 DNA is TGCGCCAGCAGCCCGAGTCGGGGGGTACGCTACGAGCAGTACTTC. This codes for CASSPSRGVRYEQYF.

This chain's CDR3 is CASSLSEKLGPGNTIYF. In nucleotides, the CDR3 is TGTGCCAGCAGCCTCAGTGAAAAGTTGGGGCCTGGAAACACCATATATTTT. The chain couples TRBV5-4 to TRBJ1-3; perhaps TRBD1 as D (5 bases). From germline, CDR1 is SGHNT and CDR2 YYREEE (reference sequence). The CDR3 is 17 amino acids. Trimming stripped 4 bases from V and 2 bases from J, with 19 bases between.

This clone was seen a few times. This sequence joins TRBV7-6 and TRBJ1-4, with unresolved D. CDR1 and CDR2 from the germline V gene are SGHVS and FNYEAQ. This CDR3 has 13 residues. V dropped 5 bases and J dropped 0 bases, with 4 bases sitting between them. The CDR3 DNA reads TGTGCCAGCAGCCGTGCAACTAATGAAAAACTGTTTTTT. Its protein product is CASSRATNEKLFF.

The CDR3 sequence: CASSLNRNEKLFF. In DNA, the CDR3 is TGTGCCAGCAGCTTAAACAGAAATGAAAAACTGTTTTTT. The chain carries TRBV11-2 and TRBJ1-4; no definite D call. The CDR3 is made up of 13 amino acids. Trimming pared 2 bases from V and 5 bases from J, leaving 6 bases between. Germline V gene lookup returns CDR1 SGHAT and CDR2 FQNNGV. Combining the CDR3 with reference TRBV11-2 and TRBJ1-4 gives the whole variable domain EAGVAQSPRYKIIEKRQSVAFWCNPISGHATLYWYQQILGQGPKLLIQFQNNGVVDDSQLPKDRFSAERLKGVDSTLKIQPAKLEDSAVYLCASSLNRNEKLFFGSGTQLSVL.

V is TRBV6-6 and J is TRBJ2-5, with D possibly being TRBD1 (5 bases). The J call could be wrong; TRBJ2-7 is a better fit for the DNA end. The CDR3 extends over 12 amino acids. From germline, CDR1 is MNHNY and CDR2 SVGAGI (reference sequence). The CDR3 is CASSSGKYEQYF. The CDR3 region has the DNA TGTGCCAGCAGTTCAGGGAAGTACGAGCAGTACTTC.

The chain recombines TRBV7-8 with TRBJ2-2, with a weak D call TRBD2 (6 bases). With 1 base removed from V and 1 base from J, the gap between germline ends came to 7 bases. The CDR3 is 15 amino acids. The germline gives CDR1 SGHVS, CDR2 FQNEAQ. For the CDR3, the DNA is TGTGCCAGCAGCTTAGTAGCGGTGAACACCGGGGAGCTGTTTTTT. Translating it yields CASSLVAVNTGELFF.

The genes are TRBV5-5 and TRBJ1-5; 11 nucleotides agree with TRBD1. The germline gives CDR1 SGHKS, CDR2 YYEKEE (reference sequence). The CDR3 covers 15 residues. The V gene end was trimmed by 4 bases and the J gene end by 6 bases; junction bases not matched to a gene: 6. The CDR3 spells CASSPDRGLSQPQHF. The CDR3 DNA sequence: TGTGCCAGCAGCCCGGACAGGGGGCTGAGTCAGCCCCAGCATTTT.

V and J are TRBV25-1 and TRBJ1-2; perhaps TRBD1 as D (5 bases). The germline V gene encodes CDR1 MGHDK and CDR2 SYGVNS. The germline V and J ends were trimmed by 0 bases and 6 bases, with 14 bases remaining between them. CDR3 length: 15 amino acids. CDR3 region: CASSEYQGYSHGYTF. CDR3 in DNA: TGTGCCAGCAGTGAATATCAGGGCTATAGTCATGGCTACACCTTC.

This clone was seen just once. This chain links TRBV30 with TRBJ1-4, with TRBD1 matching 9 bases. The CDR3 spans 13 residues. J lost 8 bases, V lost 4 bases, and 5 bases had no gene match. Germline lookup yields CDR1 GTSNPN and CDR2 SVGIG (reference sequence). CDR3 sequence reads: CAWTNRGREKLFF. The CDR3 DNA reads TGTGCCTGGACTAACAGGGGGCGGGAAAAACTGTTTTTT.

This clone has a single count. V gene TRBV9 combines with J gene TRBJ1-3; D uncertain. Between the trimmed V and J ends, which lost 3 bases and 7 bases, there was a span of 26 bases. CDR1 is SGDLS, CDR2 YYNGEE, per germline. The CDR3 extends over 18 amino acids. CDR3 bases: TGTGCCAGCAGCGCCCCCAAGGCCCCGGAGGAGGGTCGGAACACCATATATTTT. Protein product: CASSAPKAPEEGRNTIYF.

The CDR3 DNA sequence: TGTGCCAGCAAGGCGGGGCACAACACCGGGGAGCTGTTTTTT. Translating gives CASKAGHNTGELFF. The chain links TRBV28 to TRBJ2-2, with TRBD2 as a possible D gene (6 bases). The CDR3 runs to 14 residues. Germline CDR1 and CDR2: MDHEN and SYDVKM. The ends were cut back, 7 bases at V and 2 bases at J, with 11 bases in the middle.

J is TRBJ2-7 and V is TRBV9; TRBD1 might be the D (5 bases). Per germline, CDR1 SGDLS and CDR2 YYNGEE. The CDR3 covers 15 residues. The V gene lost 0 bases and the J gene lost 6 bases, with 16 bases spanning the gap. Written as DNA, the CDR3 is TGTGCCAGCAGCGTAGGCAGGGAACAGGCCTCCGAGCAGTACTTC. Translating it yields CASSVGREQASEQYF.

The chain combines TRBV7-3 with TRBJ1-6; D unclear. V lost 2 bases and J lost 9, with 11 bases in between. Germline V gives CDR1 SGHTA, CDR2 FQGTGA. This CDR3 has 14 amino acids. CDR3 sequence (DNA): TGTGCCAGCAGCTTATTTGGAGGCGGTTCACCCCTCCACTTT. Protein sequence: CASSLFGGGSPLHF.

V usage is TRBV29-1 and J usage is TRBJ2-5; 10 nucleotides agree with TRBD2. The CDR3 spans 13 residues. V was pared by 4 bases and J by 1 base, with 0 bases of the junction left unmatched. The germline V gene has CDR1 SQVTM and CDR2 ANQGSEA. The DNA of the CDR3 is TGCAGCGTTGGGACTAGCGGCCAAGAGACCCAGTACTTC. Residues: CSVGTSGQETQYF.

Here the CDR3 reads CSGQTGWNEQFF. The CDR3 coding sequence is TGCAGCGGACAGACAGGGTGGAATGAGCAGTTCTTC. V is TRBV29-1 and J is TRBJ2-1, with 7 bases matching TRBD1. This CDR3 spans 12 amino acids. The trim removed 7 bases at V and 7 bases at J, leaving 7 bases unmatched. Germline CDR1 reads SQVTM; CDR2 reads ANQGSEA.

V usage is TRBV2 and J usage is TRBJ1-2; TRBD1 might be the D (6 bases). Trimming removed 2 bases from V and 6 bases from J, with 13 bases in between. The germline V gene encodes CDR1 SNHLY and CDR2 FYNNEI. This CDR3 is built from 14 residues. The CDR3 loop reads CASSESNRVHGYTF. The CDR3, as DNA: TGTGCCAGCAGTGAATCCAACAGGGTTCATGGCTACACCTTC.